These 13 T cell receptor beta chains were all obtained from the same sample, sequenced in a study of cytomegalovirus exposure and HLA in healthy donors. PCR primers comprised 60 Vbeta and 13 Jbeta primers. TCRdb's table, derived via immunoSEQ multiplex PCR, lists solely in-frame clones and lacks some. The sample totals about 32,000 clones; its top ten clones hold 4.5% to 6%. The sample consisted of PBMCs. The receptors originated from a female donor in good health and CMV-seronegative.

This chain links TRBV19 with TRBJ1-3; D unresolved. Germline CDR1 and CDR2: LNHDA and SQIVND (reference sequence). The length of the CDR3 is 13 residues. Between the trimmed V and J ends, which lost 5 bases and 0 bases, there was a span of 5 bases. The CDR3 DNA reads TGTGCCAGTAGTCCCTTCTCTGGAAACACCATATATTTT. It translates to CASSPFSGNTIYF.

This chain uses TRBV11-2 with TRBJ1-1, with 10 bases that match TRBD1. J gave up 0 bases and V 3 bases, and 7 bases lay outside the gene matches. The CDR3 covers 17 residues. Germline values: CDR1 SGHAT, CDR2 FQNNGV. CDR3 nucleotides: TGTGCCAGCAGCTTTCCTCGACAGGGGGCGATGAACACTGAAGCTTTCTTT. Protein sequence: CASSFPRQGAMNTEAFF.

This sequence joins TRBV7-8 and TRBJ1-1; no firm D call. V was cut by 5 bases and J by 4 bases, with 14 bases left in between. CDR3 length equals 14 residues. In germline, CDR1 is SGHVS, CDR2 FQNEAQ. CDR3 residues: CASSPRLYFTEAFF. DNA of the CDR3: TGTGCCAGCAGCCCCCGACTGTATTTCACTGAAGCTTTCTTT.

This rearrangement joins TRBV28 to TRBJ2-7; D unresolved. Germline V gene lookup returns CDR1 MDHEN and CDR2 SYDVKM. The CDR3 extends over 13 amino acids. V lost 7 bases to trimming and J lost 4 bases, with 14 bases between them. CDR3 protein: CASIPQQKYEQYF. CDR3 in DNA: TGTGCCAGCATTCCACAACAAAAATACGAGCAGTACTTC. Complete variable domain (other parts from reference TRBV28 and TRBJ2-7): DVKVTQSSRYLVKRTGEKVFLECVQDMDHENMFWYRQDPGLGLRLIYFSYDVKMKEKGDIPEGYSVSREKKERFSLILESASTNQTSMYLCASIPQQKYEQYFGPGTRLTVT.

The rearrangement links TRBV19 to TRBJ1-2; 7 bases are a match to TRBD1. This CDR3 comprises 17 residues. The germline CDR1 and CDR2 sequences are LNHDA and SQIVND (reference sequence). Trimming removed 6 bases from V and 4 bases from J; junction bases left unmatched: 17. CDR3 sequence reads: CASSLHHPTGMIYGYTF. DNA for the CDR3: TGTGCCAGTAGCCTACACCATCCGACAGGGATGATCTATGGCTACACCTTC.

The V call is TRBV7-3, the J call TRBJ2-2, with D perhaps matching TRBD2 (6 bases). The CDR3 has 15 amino acids. Trimming removed 5 bases at V and 6 bases at J, with 16 bases between. Germline loops: CDR1 SGHTA, CDR2 FQGTGA. The CDR3 coding sequence is TGTGCCAGCAGCCCACCACTCGGGGGAGCCGGGGAGCTGTTTTTT. Amino acid sequence: CASSPPLGGAGELFF. Using reference TRBV7-3 and TRBJ2-2 for the parts outside the CDR3, the full variable domain is GAGVSQTPSNKVTEKGKYVELRCDPISGHTALYWYRQSLGQGPEFLIYFQGTGAADDSGLPNDRFFAVRPEGSVSTLKIQRTERGDSAVYLCASSPPLGGAGELFFGEGSRLTVL.

The genes are TRBV19 and TRBJ2-7, with D perhaps matching TRBD1 (5 bases). This CDR3 region has 15 residues. Germline V gene data show CDR1 as LNHDA and CDR2 as SQIVND (reference sequence). Trimming stripped 9 bases from V and 2 bases from J, with 20 bases between. CDR3 amino acids: CASTLGVGAAYEQYF. In DNA, the CDR3 is TGTGCCAGCACCCTTGGGGTAGGGGCCGCCTACGAGCAGTACTTC.

This chain connects TRBV5-1 to TRBJ1-6; tentatively, D is TRBD1 (5 bases). The CDR3 covers 16 residues. V lost 0 bases, J lost 7 bases, and 14 bases lay in between. CDR1 and CDR2 from the germline V gene are SGHRS and YFSETQ. The CDR3 nucleotides are TGCGCCAGCAGCTTGGAATTCGGGGGTGGGAATTCACCCCTCCACTTT. This gives the protein CASSLEFGGGNSPLHF.

The chain recombines TRBV5-1 with TRBJ1-2; D might be TRBD1 (5 bases). The CDR3 covers 16 residues. Trimming pared 4 bases from V and 8 bases from J, leaving 24 bases between. Germline values: CDR1 SGHRS, CDR2 YFSETQ. CDR3 protein: CASSQREGTPAAGYTF. The CDR3 bases are TGCGCCAGCAGCCAAAGGGAAGGGACTCCCGCTGCGGGCTACACCTTC.

J is TRBJ2-7 and V is TRBV10-1; TRBD2 matches at 10 bases. Trimming took 0 bases from V and 4 from J; bases not matched to a gene: 3. The CDR3 covers 15 residues. Germline CDR1 is WNHNN and CDR2 is SYGVQD (reference sequence). The CDR3 coding sequence is TGCGCCAGCAGTGAGTCGGTAGCGGGGGGTTACGAGCAGTACTTC. Translated: CASSESVAGGYEQYF.

The chain links TRBV29-1 to TRBJ2-1; TRBD1 might be the D (5 bases). CDR3 length: 14 amino acids. V was pared by 7 bases and J by 0 bases, with 13 bases between. Germline V gene sequence: CDR1 SQVTM, CDR2 ANQGSEA. Here the CDR3 DNA reads TGCAGCGGCCGGACACACAGCTCCTACAATGAGCAGTTCTTC. Protein product: CSGRTHSSYNEQFF.

The chain is built from TRBV5-6 and TRBJ2-5, with 9 bases that match TRBD2. Germline CDR1 is SGHDT and CDR2 is YYEEEE. V shed 2 bases and J 4 bases; nucleotides not matched to a gene: 9. This CDR3 has 16 residues. CDR3 residues: CASSLQRGAGGETQYF. In DNA form, the CDR3 reads TGTGCCAGCAGCTTACAGCGGGGGGCAGGAGGAGAGACCCAGTACTTC.

This sequence joins TRBV10-3 and TRBJ1-3, with D possibly TRBD1 on 6 matching bases. Per germline, CDR1 ENHRY and CDR2 SYGVKD. Trimming cost V 11 bases and J 3 bases, with 11 bases left between them. This CDR3 has 12 amino acids. CDR3 in amino acids: CAVGGNGNTIYF. In nucleotides, the CDR3 is TGTGCCGTAGGGGGAAATGGAAACACCATATATTTT.